This T cell receptor (beta chain) was observed in a study of blood T cell repertoires in COVID-19. Study overall: COVID-19 samples collected from the United States, Italy and Spain covered acute and convalescent phases. PBMCs, B-cell-depleted T cells, or T cells were the source of the cDNA or gDNA that made up the material.

Germline V gene sequence: CDR1 SQVTM, CDR2 ANQGSEA. This CDR3 is built from 13 residues. The V segment lost 6 bases and the J segment 4 bases; nucleotides outside the gene matches: 7. Original methodology: Estimation of nucleated cell counts relied on the amplification of reference gene primers. Profiled with immunoSEQ multiplex PCR; TCRdb holds only in-frame clones, not every one. That table furnishes V, J and clone size, whereas the DNA furnished D and trimming. Among some 460,000 clones, roughly 91% were seen once, and the ten largest hold 4% to 5.5%. Sample: peripheral blood. The chain uses TRBV29-1 and TRBJ2-5; 8 bases agree with TRBD1. The sequence was collected from a young woman with acute or convalescent COVID-19. CDR3 protein: CSVYRTGGETQYF. The CDR3 coding sequence is TGCAGCGTCTACAGAACAGGGGGAGAGACCCAGTACTTC.